The rows below give T cell receptor beta chains drawn from one sample of a study of blood T cell repertoires in COVID-19. Only in-frame clones appear in the TCRdb table, and some are missing; sequencing was by immunoSEQ multiplex PCR. The repertoire has fewer than 100,000 clones, roughly four fifths of them found once; the top ten carry 27%. Sequenced material: peripheral blood. These receptors were collected from a human donor in a cohort sampled during active COVID-19. The conserved cysteine and the conserved F or W are not part of the CDR3 here. Size is omitted from some rows. Given values are once, few, many or a class for expanded clones.

j_call: TRBJ2-1; v_call: TRBV6-1; clone_size: -; cdr3_aa: ASSAQPPGPQGNEQF
j_call: TRBJ2-2; v_call: TRBV6-1; clone_size: -; cdr3_aa: ASSERELNTGELF
j_call: TRBJ1-6; v_call: TRBV9; clone_size: once; cdr3_aa: ASSKRTGGNSPLH
j_call: TRBJ2-1; v_call: TRBV7-9; clone_size: -; cdr3_aa: ASSSFGTGGAYNEQF
j_call: TRBJ1-2; v_call: TRBV6-5; clone_size: -; cdr3_aa: ASSGDFTWYGYT
j_call: TRBJ2-3; v_call: TRBV5-1; clone_size: -; cdr3_aa: ASSLRGASTDTQY
j_call: TRBJ1-4; v_call: TRBV5-1; clone_size: -; cdr3_aa: ASSATTGSGYEKLF
j_call: TRBJ2-7; v_call: TRBV19; clone_size: -; cdr3_aa: ASSIPGNTVEQY
j_call: TRBJ2-5; v_call: TRBV2; clone_size: few; cdr3_aa: ASSEEPSQGQY
j_call: TRBJ2-3; v_call: TRBV2; clone_size: -; cdr3_aa: ASNPTGITDTQY
j_call: TRBJ2-1; v_call: TRBV7-9; clone_size: -; cdr3_aa: ASSSYTSGGRYNEQF
j_call: TRBJ2-7; v_call: TRBV5-1; clone_size: -; cdr3_aa: ASSWDRDYEQY
j_call: TRBJ1-2; v_call: TRBV7-8; clone_size: -; cdr3_aa: ASSLRLLGQPYGYT
j_call: TRBJ2-6; v_call: TRBV6-1; clone_size: -; cdr3_aa: ASRETGGLGGANVLT
j_call: TRBJ2-7; v_call: TRBV13; clone_size: -; cdr3_aa: ASSLEQGPVEQY
j_call: TRBJ1-2; v_call: TRBV18; clone_size: -; cdr3_aa: ASSEKQGPYGYT
j_call: TRBJ1-5; v_call: TRBV28; clone_size: -; cdr3_aa: ASSPTGVRQPQH
j_call: TRBJ1-1; v_call: TRBV9; clone_size: -; cdr3_aa: ASSSGSLNTEAF
j_call: TRBJ2-1; v_call: TRBV18; clone_size: -; cdr3_aa: ASSPPPDNSNEQF
j_call: TRBJ2-4; v_call: TRBV10-1; clone_size: -; cdr3_aa: ASSEIGTGGSAKNIQY
j_call: TRBJ2-5; v_call: TRBV27; clone_size: -; cdr3_aa: ASSPRLAGGGETQY
j_call: TRBJ1-2; v_call: TRBV28; clone_size: few; cdr3_aa: ASSFRYGYT
j_call: TRBJ2-3; v_call: TRBV5-4; clone_size: -; cdr3_aa: ASSLVQGADTQY
j_call: TRBJ1-3; v_call: TRBV10-3; clone_size: -; cdr3_aa: AINRGGSGNTIY
j_call: TRBJ1-2; v_call: TRBV29-1; clone_size: -; cdr3_aa: SVDGGGHYGYT
j_call: TRBJ2-7; v_call: TRBV10-3; clone_size: -; cdr3_aa: AISSGGTYEQY
j_call: TRBJ1-2; v_call: TRBV5-1; clone_size: -; cdr3_aa: ASSVDSIDYGYT
j_call: TRBJ2-7; v_call: TRBV2; clone_size: -; cdr3_aa: ASSEGNRDTYEQY
j_call: TRBJ2-7; v_call: TRBV19; clone_size: -; cdr3_aa: ASSSGAGTLEQY
j_call: TRBJ1-2; v_call: TRBV7-2; clone_size: -; cdr3_aa: ASTSGEGNYGYT
j_call: TRBJ2-3; v_call: TRBV10-1; clone_size: -; cdr3_aa: ASSDPAGGTDTQY
j_call: TRBJ1-1; v_call: TRBV7-3; clone_size: -; cdr3_aa: ASTSGRHSGTEAF
j_call: TRBJ2-5; v_call: TRBV15; clone_size: few; cdr3_aa: ATSRDWGETQY
j_call: TRBJ1-2; v_call: TRBV5-1; clone_size: few; cdr3_aa: ASSLGQGVSGYT
j_call: TRBJ1-1; v_call: TRBV6-5; clone_size: -; cdr3_aa: ASSYLDKNTEAF
j_call: TRBJ1-1; v_call: TRBV3-1/TRBV3-2; clone_size: -; cdr3_aa: ASSQLLLNTEAF
j_call: TRBJ1-6; v_call: TRBV14; clone_size: -; cdr3_aa: ASSPTGGRGSPLH
j_call: TRBJ1-5; v_call: TRBV30; clone_size: -; cdr3_aa: AWSVGGTGAYSNQPQH
j_call: TRBJ1-1; v_call: TRBV2; clone_size: once; cdr3_aa: ASSGPEAF
j_call: TRBJ2-3; v_call: TRBV24-1; clone_size: -; cdr3_aa: ATSDPGQSTDTQY
j_call: TRBJ2-3; v_call: TRBV11-2; clone_size: -; cdr3_aa: ASSAVGQGLGTQY
j_call: TRBJ2-3; v_call: TRBV7-3; clone_size: once; cdr3_aa: ASSRIAGVGDTQY
j_call: TRBJ2-7; v_call: TRBV10-1; clone_size: once; cdr3_aa: ASSESGGAYEQY
j_call: TRBJ2-1; v_call: TRBV12-3/TRBV12-4; clone_size: -; cdr3_aa: ASTKRGNEQF
j_call: TRBJ1-5; v_call: TRBV19; clone_size: once; cdr3_aa: ASSIGTGEGKPQH